This T cell receptor beta chain appears in the sequencing data of a study of blood T cell repertoires in COVID-19. Method: immunoSEQ multiplex PCR; TCRdb's copy keeps in-frame clones and lacks some. The sample contains approximately 120,000 clones, approximately 90% of which appear only once. The sequencing input was peripheral blood. The source is a man aged 45-60 years with acute or convalescent COVID-19.

CDR3 bases: TGTGCCAGCAGCAGGGGACTAGCGGGCTCCTACGAGCAGTACTTC. Translation: CASSRGLAGSYEQYF. The rearrangement joins TRBV3-1 (or the pseudogene TRBV3-2) to TRBJ2-7; 12 bases match TRBD2. The junction had 2 bases not matched to a gene; V was cut back by 5 bases and J by 0 bases. In germline, CDR1 is LGHDT, CDR2 YNNKEL (reference sequence). This CDR3 has 15 residues.